Listed here are 11 T cell receptor beta chains from one sample, sequenced in a study of metastatic and nonmetastatic thyroid tumors. Ahead of thyroid surgery, no patient had received treatment of any kind. TCRdb re-called the PCR reads with MiXCR. In the table there are some 19,000 clones, 25% to 35% of which are singletons. The sample consisted of tumor tissue. All receptors come from a female donor with papillary thyroid cancer or a benign thyroid nodule (not recorded which). Some clones in this sample may be carry-over from other donors' samples.

This sequence joins TRBV7-9 and TRBJ2-7; 15 positions match TRBD2. V trimming: 0 bases; J trimming: 1 base; junction bases outside the gene matches: 4. CDR1 is SEHNR, CDR2 FQNEAQ, per germline (reference sequence). The CDR3 is made up of 18 amino acids. In DNA form, the CDR3 reads TGTGCCAGCAGCTTAGCGTGGACTAGCGGGGGGGAGTCCTACGAGCAGTACTTC. Its translation is CASSLAWTSGGESYEQYF.

The table lists this clone with a few counts. The chain joins TRBV27 to TRBJ1-2; 8 nucleotides align to TRBD1. The J segment lost 2 bases and the V segment lost 5 bases, leaving 7 bases of the junction unmatched. The CDR3 contains 15 residues. Germline lookup yields CDR1 MNHEY and CDR2 SMNVEV (reference sequence). CDR3 nucleotides: TGTGCCAGCAGTCTCCGGACAGGGCCCAACTATGGCTACACCTTC. Protein sequence: CASSLRTGPNYGYTF.

The chain links TRBV20-1 to TRBJ2-7; D unresolved. From germline, CDR1 is DFQATT and CDR2 SNEGSKA (reference sequence). V dropped 0 bases and J dropped 2 bases, with 5 bases sitting between them. This CDR3 region has 12 residues. The CDR3, as DNA: TGCAGTGCTAGAGATTACACCTACGAGCAGTACTTC. It encodes CSARDYTYEQYF.

This clone was observed a handful of times. The chain combines TRBV28 with TRBJ1-2; TRBD1 might be the D (6 bases). The CDR3 consists of 11 residues. Trimming removed 8 bases at V and 8 bases at J, with 12 bases between. Looked up from germline, CDR1 is MDHEN and CDR2 is SYDVKM. The CDR3 loop reads CASARGGGYTF. As DNA, the CDR3 is TGTGCCAGCGCTAGGGGGGGCGGCTACACCTTC.

The chain links TRBV2 to TRBJ1-6; 8 bases match TRBD1. Germline CDR1 is SNHLY and CDR2 is FYNNEI. The CDR3 extends over 14 amino acids. V dropped 4 bases and J dropped 10; count of bases not matched to a gene: 6. The DNA of the CDR3 is TGTGCCAGCAGTGGAACAGGGGGGGACTCACCCCTCCACTTT. Amino acid sequence: CASSGTGGDSPLHF.

The chain combines TRBV11-2 with TRBJ2-3; TRBD2 might be the D (5 bases). The CDR3 runs 17 residues. Trimming took 1 base from V and 3 from J, leaving 17 bases between them. Per germline, CDR1 SGHAT and CDR2 FQNNGV. This CDR3 reads CASSLVWSVSGTDTQYF. CDR3 nucleotides: TGTGCCAGCAGCTTAGTATGGAGCGTATCGGGGACAGATACGCAGTATTTT.

This clone is medium-sized in the sample. This chain links TRBV28 with TRBJ1-2; TRBD1 might be the D (5 bases). V was shortened by 3 bases and J by 4 bases, with 15 bases between the two germline ends. Germline values: CDR1 MDHEN, CDR2 SYDVKM. The CDR3 has 15 residues. The CDR3 coding sequence is TGTGCCAGCAGTTTTAGGGGATACGGGGGCTATGGCTACACCTTC. Translation: CASSFRGYGGYGYTF.

In this sample, this clone turned up many times. J is TRBJ2-5 and V is TRBV20-1, with D possibly being TRBD2 (6 bases). This CDR3 region has 13 residues. CDR1 is DFQATT, CDR2 SNEGSKA, per germline (reference sequence). V gave up 4 bases and J gave up 2 bases, with 11 bases separating them. CDR3 DNA sequence: TGCAGTGCTAAGGACTATCAACAAGAGACCCAGTACTTC. This encodes CSAKDYQQETQYF.

The V gene is TRBV18, the J gene TRBJ1-1; no clear D. The CDR3 totals 16 residues. Trimming took 1 base from V and 0 from J, leaving 12 bases between them. CDR1 KGHSH and CDR2 LQKENI come from the germline V gene. In nucleotides, the CDR3 is TGTGCCAGCTCACCACGGAATGGTGGGCTGAACACTGAAGCTTTCTTT. The encoded protein is CASSPRNGGLNTEAFF.

By sample share, this clone is medium-sized. This chain connects TRBV12-3 or TRBV12-4 to TRBJ2-3; 7 bases agree with TRBD1. The CDR3 covers 14 residues. V was pared by 6 bases and J by 2 bases, with 5 bases of the junction left unmatched. The CDR3 spells CASSRQGNTDTQYF. The CDR3 coding sequence is TGTGCCAGCAGCCGACAGGGAAACACAGATACGCAGTATTTT.

A note on this clone: The junction and the germline gene differ at one end; a read error may be behind it. J is TRBJ2-2 and V is TRBV2; D unresolved. The CDR3 contains 16 residues. The germline V gene encodes CDR1 SNHLY and CDR2 FYNNEI. CDR3: CASSEGSAGVTWELFF. Here the CDR3 DNA reads TGTGCCAGCAGCGAAGGCAGTGCTGGAGTGACCTGGGAGCTGTTTTTT.